These T cell receptor beta chains were read from a single sample in a study of cytomegalovirus exposure and HLA in healthy donors. Assay used: immunoSEQ multiplex PCR; TCRdb lists only in-frame clones, some missing. The sample lists approximately 110,000 clones, 70% to 80% occurring once. Sequenced input: PBMCs. All receptors derive from a woman between 18 and 29 years old in good health and CMV-seropositive. CDR3s include the opening cysteine and the closing phenylalanine or tryptophan. A D gene is named only where the DNA matches it firmly. Clone size is stated in some rows and not others, as once, few, many or a class when expanded.

TRBJ2-5,TRBV5-1,NA,TRBD1,TGCGCCAGCAGCTCCGGACAGGGCTTCAGGGACCAGTACTTC,CASSSGQGFRDQYF
TRBJ2-7,TRBV10-3,once,NA,TGTGCCGGAGGGGGAGGGGGGGAGCAGTACTTC,CAGGGGGEQYF
TRBJ1-1,TRBV9,few,NA,TGTGCCAGCAGCGTAGGGTCAGGGTCGAGATATCCGGAAGCTTTCTTT,CASSVGSGSRYPEAFF
TRBJ2-1,TRBV7-9,NA,TRBD2,TGTGCCAGCAGCTTAGCAGCGGGAGGAAATCAGTTCTTC,CASSLAAGGNQFF
TRBJ1-4,TRBV7-2,NA,TRBD1,TGTGCCAGCAGCTTGACAGGGGGAGATGAAAAACTGTTTTTT,CASSLTGGDEKLFF
TRBJ1-2,TRBV27,NA,NA,TGTGCCAGCAGCTCTTCCGGCCTTCAGGGCTATGGCTACACCTTC,CASSSSGLQGYGYTF
TRBJ1-1,TRBV7-2,once,NA,TGTGCCAGCAGCCTACCCGGACAGCGACTGAACACTGAAGCTTTCTTT,CASSLPGQRLNTEAFF
TRBJ2-5,TRBV9,NA,TRBD2,TGTGCCAGCAGCTCTAACCCCCTAGCGGTAGAGACCCAGTACTTC,CASSSNPLAVETQYF
TRBJ1-1,TRBV7-8,NA,NA,TGTGCCAGCAGCTCACACAGGGTCGGGAACACTGAAGCTTTCTTT,CASSSHRVGNTEAFF
TRBJ1-6,TRBV20-1,NA,NA,TGCAGTGCGAGAGGGGGGCACCTCCACTTT,CSARGGHLHF
TRBJ2-7,TRBV6-9,few,TRBD1,TGTGCCAGCAGTGAGACAGGGGGCAGCTACGAGCAGTACTTC,CASSETGGSYEQYF
TRBJ2-2,TRBV5-1,NA,NA,TGCGCCAGCAGCGCCCAGGGCGGGACGAACACCGGGGAGCTGTTTTTT,CASSAQGGTNTGELFF
TRBJ1-1,TRBV7-9,NA,NA,TGTGCCAGCAGCTTAGAGCGGAACACTGAAGCTTTCTTT,CASSLERNTEAFF
TRBJ1-4,TRBV12-2,NA,NA,TGTGCAAGTCGCCCCAGAGGGCGGACGGAAGGTGGAACTAATGAAAAACTGTTTTTT,CASRPRGRTEGGTNEKLFF
TRBJ2-3,TRBV11-2,NA,TRBD2,TGTGCCAGCACCAAACTAGCGGTTAACACAGATACGCAGTATTTT,CASTKLAVNTDTQYF
TRBJ2-5,TRBV2,NA,NA,TGTGCCAGCAGTGAAGACGGAGGGGAGACCCAGTACTTC,CASSEDGGETQYF
TRBJ1-2,TRBV6-6,NA,TRBD1,TGTGCCAGCAGTGGGACAGGGGGTGGCTACACCTTC,CASSGTGGGYTF
TRBJ2-7,TRBV14,NA,NA,TGTGCCAGCAGCCAAGTTGCAGGTAGCGCCTCCTACGAGCAGTACTTC,CASSQVAGSASYEQYF
TRBJ2-3,TRBV21-1,NA,NA,TGTGCCAGCAGCAAAACAGGGGAGTGCACAGATACGCAGTATTTT,CASSKTGECTDTQYF
TRBJ2-2,TRBV10-3,NA,NA,TGTGCCATCTTTGCGGGTACCACCGGGGAGCTGTTTTTT,CAIFAGTTGELFF
TRBJ1-2,TRBV6-5,NA,NA,TGTGCCAGCAGCTGGGACACCGTTAACCATGGCTACACCTTC,CASSWDTVNHGYTF
TRBJ1-3,TRBV27,NA,NA,TGTGCCAGCAGTTTGACCCCAGGGTATGCTGGAAACACCATATATTTT,CASSLTPGYAGNTIYF
TRBJ1-5,TRBV28,NA,TRBD1,TGTGCCAGCACCCCCTCCGGGACAGGGGGCATAAGCGGCAATCAGCCCCAGCATTTT,CASTPSGTGGISGNQPQHF
TRBJ1-1,TRBV28,once,NA,TGTGCCATTCGGGATCCCCGGTCGGGTTTCTTT,CAIRDPRSGFF
TRBJ1-4,TRBV19,NA,NA,TGTGCCAGTAGTATATTTTTAGGGGGGGTCGGGGAAAAACTGTTTTTT,CASSIFLGGVGEKLFF
TRBJ2-1,TRBV7-3,NA,TRBD2,TGTGCCAGCAGTTCACCCAACGGGACTAGCGCGTCCCATGAGCAGTTCTTC,CASSSPNGTSASHEQFF
TRBJ1-3,TRBV7-6,NA,NA,TGTGCCAGCAGCGCGACTGGGAGCTCTGGAAACACCATATATTTT,CASSATGSSGNTIYF
TRBJ2-4,TRBV5-1,NA,NA,TGCGCCAGCAGCTTGTTGCGTTCCCCCCTGTCCGCCAAAAACATTCAGTACTTC,CASSLLRSPLSAKNIQYF
TRBJ2-6,TRBV7-9,NA,TRBD2,TGTGCCAGCAGCCGGCTAGCGGTCTCTGGGGCCAACGTCCTGACTTTC,CASSRLAVSGANVLTF
TRBJ1-1,TRBV2,NA,TRBD1,TGTGCCAGCACCGGGACAGGGTGGGAGACTGAAGCTTTCTTT,CASTGTGWETEAFF
TRBJ1-2,TRBV5-1,NA,TRBD1,TGCGCCAGCAGCGATCCGGGACAGGCAAAACCCTACACCTTC,CASSDPGQAKPYTF
TRBJ1-3,TRBV6-5,NA,NA,TGTGCCAGCAGTTACTCCCAGGCCCTTAAAAACACCATATATTTT,CASSYSQALKNTIYF
TRBJ2-1,TRBV5-1,NA,TRBD2,TGCGCCAGCAGCTTGGGACTAGCTGTTTATGAGCAGTTCTTC,CASSLGLAVYEQFF
TRBJ1-3,TRBV6-5,NA,TRBD1,TGTGCCAGCAGCAAGACAGGGGGAAACACCATATATTTT,CASSKTGGNTIYF
TRBJ1-1,TRBV28,few,NA,TGTGCCAGCAGTTCCTCGGGAGGGGGTTTCACTGAAGCTTTCTTT,CASSSSGGGFTEAFF
TRBJ2-7,TRBV27,NA,NA,TGTGCCACCCGTCGACGGGGAAACTACGAGCAGTACTTC,CATRRRGNYEQYF
TRBJ2-7,TRBV2,NA,TRBD2,TGTGCCAGCAGGGAAGAGCGGGAGGGTGAGCAGTACTTC,CASREEREGEQYF
TRBJ2-4,TRBV10-3,NA,NA,TGTGCCATCAGTGAGTCGTTAACACCTGACATTCAGTACTTC,CAISESLTPDIQYF
TRBJ2-4,TRBV10-1,NA,TRBD1,TGCGCCAGCAGTGGACAGGGGGACGCCAAAAACATTCAGTACTTC,CASSGQGDAKNIQYF
TRBJ1-1,TRBV7-9,NA,NA,TGTTCCAGCAGCTTAGCTGTCCCCGGGTACACTGAAGCTTTCTTT,CSSSLAVPGYTEAFF
TRBJ1-3,TRBV2,NA,TRBD1,TGTGCCAGCAGTGAAAGAGACAGGGCTGGAAACACCATATATTTT,CASSERDRAGNTIYF
TRBJ2-7,TRBV6-6,NA,NA,TGTGCCAGCAGTTCTCCCCAGGACTCGTACGAGCAGTACTTC,CASSSPQDSYEQYF
TRBJ1-4,TRBV5-1,NA,NA,TGCGCCAGCAGCTTGTCCGGTTCTGAGGGCTGGGGTGAAAAACTGTTTTTT,CASSLSGSEGWGEKLFF
TRBJ2-7,TRBV18,NA,NA,TGTGCCAGCTCCGCTCTAGTTACCTACGAGCAGTACTTC,CASSALVTYEQYF
TRBJ2-7,TRBV7-9,NA,TRBD2,TGTGCCAGCATAGGCGGGAGTACCTACGAGCAGTACTTC,CASIGGSTYEQYF
TRBJ2-7,TRBV13,NA,NA,TGTGCCAGCAGCTCGTCCTACGAGCAGTACTTC,CASSSSYEQYF
TRBJ1-4,TRBV30,NA,TRBD1,TGTGCCTGGAGTACCTGGGACAGACGTAATGAAAAACTGTTTTTT,CAWSTWDRRNEKLFF
TRBJ1-2,TRBV5-4,NA,TRBD1,TGTGCCAGCAGCCCGGGACAGAGTAACTATGGCTACACCTTC,CASSPGQSNYGYTF
TRBJ1-1,TRBV2,NA,NA,TGTGCCAGCAGGTGGGGGGGAAGGAACACTGAAGCTTTCTTT,CASRWGGRNTEAFF
TRBJ2-3,TRBV4-2,NA,NA,TGTGCCAGCAGCTTAACAAGCGGATCTAGCACAGATACGCAGTATTTT,CASSLTSGSSTDTQYF
TRBJ2-3,TRBV6-5,NA,NA,TGTGCCAGCAGTTCCGGGACTTTTGCCGATACGCAGTATTTT,CASSSGTFADTQYF
TRBJ2-7,TRBV6-5,NA,NA,TGTGCCAGCAGCCCGAGTACCTACGAGCAGTACTTC,CASSPSTYEQYF
TRBJ2-1,TRBV19,NA,NA,TGTGCCAGTAGTATAGGTACAAGGAGCGGCAGTGAGCAGTTCTTC,CASSIGTRSGSEQFF